One and the same sample provided the 32 T cell receptor beta chains below, sequenced in a study of blood T cell repertoires in COVID-19 (TCRdb year 2020). Library creation used the immunoSEQ multiplex PCR assay. The source is immuneACCESS, and TCRdb retained only in-frame sequences with V and J called. Part of the clones is not carried over; for the studies checked, unresolved V genes explain less than half of this, and the remainder is unexplained. Counted in this sample were approximately 150,000 clones; about 90% of them appeared once. Clones ranked in the top ten supply 1.2% of the sample. Sequenced sample: PBMCs or T cells enriched from blood (not recorded which). These receptors were obtained from a human donor with acute COVID-19. The donor label of this sample is uncertain.

The rearrangement uses TRBV9 and TRBJ1-2; 9 nucleotides match TRBD1. Trimming took 0 bases from V and 7 from J; bases not matched to a gene: 13. The length of the CDR3 is 17 residues. Germline V gives CDR1 SGDLS, CDR2 YYNGEE. DNA for the CDR3: TGTGCCAGCAGCGTAGGGGGGACAGGGAGCAGTGTTGGTGGCTACACCTTC. Protein product: CASSVGGTGSSVGGYTF.

This clone was seen just once. This chain uses TRBV2 with TRBJ1-1; D call uncertain. Trimming left V 3 bases short and J 7 bases short, with 15 bases between. The germline gives CDR1 SNHLY, CDR2 FYNNEI. The CDR3 consists of 14 residues. As DNA, the CDR3 is TGTGCCAGCAGTGACCGAGGGTCGGCCAGTGAAGCTTTCTTT. Its translation: CASSDRGSASEAFF.

The chain joins TRBV11-2 to TRBJ1-6; maybe TRBD1 (6 bases). Germline assignment: CDR1 SGHAT and CDR2 FQNNGV. V shed 3 bases and J shed 8 bases, with 14 bases lying between them. CDR3 size: 15 residues. CDR3 DNA sequence: TGTGCCAGCAGCTTTTCCGGGACAATCGATTCACCCCTCCACTTT. Amino acids: CASSFSGTIDSPLHF.

The chain combines TRBV4-1 with TRBJ2-7; 11 nucleotides align to TRBD2. The V and J ends lost 0 bases and 5 bases, in that order; junction bases with no gene match: 0. This CDR3 comprises 14 residues. CDR1 is MGHRA, CDR2 YSYEKL, per germline. The CDR3 nucleotides read TGCGCCAGCAGCCAAGAGGGACTAGCGGACGAGCAGTACTTC. Encoded protein: CASSQEGLADEQYF.

CDR3 nucleotides: TGTGCCAGCAGCATGGGGACTAGCGGGGGGGAGCTGTTTTTT. Its translation is CASSMGTSGGELFF. The chain uses TRBV5-4 and TRBJ2-2, with TRBD2 matching over 12 bases. CDR1 is SGHNT, CDR2 YYREEE, per germline (reference sequence). CDR3 length: 14 amino acids. V dropped 4 bases and J dropped 8; count of bases not matched to a gene: 3.

V usage is TRBV7-6 and J usage is TRBJ1-2; D ambiguous. V was pared by 2 bases and J by 4 bases, with 14 bases between. Germline assignment: CDR1 SGHVS and CDR2 FNYEAQ. The CDR3 is 15 amino acids. CDR3 nucleotide sequence: TGTGCCAGCAGCTTATGGCGGCGGCCGGGCTATGGCTACACCTTC. Its translation is CASSLWRRPGYGYTF.

The chain uses TRBV11-2 and TRBJ2-7, with D perhaps TRBD2 (6 bases). The ends were cut back, 1 base at V and 3 bases at J, with 16 bases in the middle. Germline CDR1 SGHAT, CDR2 FQNNGV. The CDR3 is 16 amino acids. The CDR3 is CASSLAPGVTIYEQYF. The CDR3 nucleotides read TGTGCCAGCAGCTTAGCTCCGGGGGTGACTATCTACGAGCAGTACTTC. Looking up the rest from reference TRBV11-2 and TRBJ2-7 gives the full variable domain: EAGVAQSPRYKIIEKRQSVAFWCNPISGHATLYWYQQILGQGPKLLIQFQNNGVVDDSQLPKDRFSAERLKGVDSTLKIQPAKLEDSAVYLCASSLAPGVTIYEQYFGPGTRLTVT.

The V gene is TRBV2, the J gene TRBJ1-1; D is perhaps TRBD1 (5 bases). The V gene lost 8 bases and the J gene lost 9 bases, with 10 bases spanning the gap. The CDR3 has 10 amino acids. Looked up from germline, CDR1 is SNHLY and CDR2 is FYNNEI. Here the CDR3 DNA reads TGTGCCAGCTTGCAGGGTAAAGCTTTCTTT. Protein sequence: CASLQGKAFF.

The chain links TRBV5-1 to TRBJ2-5; 8 positions match TRBD1. The CDR3 runs 14 residues. Germline loops: CDR1 SGHRS, CDR2 YFSETQ. Trimming at V came to 2 bases and at J to 4 bases, leaving 4 bases not matched to a gene. The CDR3 coding sequence is TGCGCCAGCAGCTTCGGACAGGGTGGAGAGACCCAGTACTTC. This translates into CASSFGQGGETQYF.

The chain couples TRBV5-4 to TRBJ1-5; D perhaps matches TRBD1 (6 bases). Germline V gene data show CDR1 as SGHNT and CDR2 as YYREEE (reference sequence). There are 14 residues in the CDR3. The V and J ends lost 3 bases and 3 bases respectively, with 10 bases between them. The CDR3 sequence: CASSSTGPNQPQHF. In nucleotides, the CDR3 is TGTGCCAGCAGCTCGACAGGTCCCAATCAGCCCCAGCATTTT.

The rearrangement uses TRBV7-3 and TRBJ2-3; D possibly corresponds to TRBD1 (6 bases). This CDR3 is built from 14 residues. Germline CDR1 reads SGHTA; CDR2 reads FQGTGA. V was clipped by 2 bases and J by 5 bases, with 11 bases between them. The CDR3 reads CASSLPGVEDTQYF. The DNA of the CDR3 is TGTGCCAGCAGCTTACCAGGGGTCGAAGATACGCAGTATTTT.

The chain carries TRBV4-1 and TRBJ2-7, with 12 bases matching TRBD2. J gave up 4 bases and V 1 base, and 5 bases lay outside the gene matches. The CDR3 is 16 amino acids. From germline, CDR1 is MGHRA and CDR2 YSYEKL. Here the CDR3 reads CASSQGVTSGGYEQYF. The CDR3 DNA reads TGCGCCAGCAGCCAAGGGGTGACTAGCGGGGGTTACGAGCAGTACTTC.

The V gene is TRBV5-8, the J gene TRBJ2-7; D is undetermined. This CDR3 has 12 residues. Trimming left V 1 base short and J 3 bases short, with 5 bases between. Per the germline V gene, CDR1 is SGHTS and CDR2 is YDEGEE. Here the CDR3 DNA reads TGTGCCAGCAGCTTGTCAGGCTACGAGCAGTACTTC. Translation gives CASSLSGYEQYF.

This clone has only one observation. The chain couples TRBV11-2 to TRBJ2-1, with 15 bases fitting TRBD2. There are 17 residues in the CDR3. Germline loops: CDR1 SGHAT, CDR2 FQNNGV. V was clipped by 5 bases and J by 1 base; unmatched bases: 3. CDR3 residues: CASSPGTSGGSYNEQFF. The DNA for the CDR3 is TGTGCCAGCAGCCCTGGGACTAGCGGGGGGTCCTACAATGAGCAGTTCTTC.

This chain connects TRBV29-1 to TRBJ2-1; D unresolved. CDR3 size: 18 residues. Germline assignment: CDR1 SQVTM and CDR2 ANQGSEA. V was trimmed by 0 bases and J by 0 bases, leaving 18 bases between them. This chain's CDR3 is CSVEDQSRRSSSYNEQFF. For the CDR3, the DNA is TGCAGCGTTGAAGATCAGTCTCGTCGGAGTAGCTCCTACAATGAGCAGTTCTTC.

The rearrangement joins TRBV7-3 to TRBJ2-2; 8 bases match TRBD1. This CDR3 comprises 15 residues. V gave up 3 bases and J gave up 7 bases; unmatched junction bases: 7. CDR1 is SGHTA and CDR2 is FQGTGA in the germline V gene. CDR3: CASSFTGGNGGELFF. For the CDR3, the DNA is TGTGCCAGCAGCTTTACAGGGGGAAATGGCGGGGAGCTGTTTTTT.

The chain joins TRBV5-1 to TRBJ1-6; D is unresolved. The V end was cut by 0 bases, the J end by 9 bases, with 7 bases between. CDR1 and CDR2 from the germline V gene are SGHRS and YFSETQ. This CDR3 spans 13 amino acids. In nucleotides, the CDR3 is TGCGCCAGCAGCTTGGCCGGGGTTTCACCCCTCCACTTT. Encoded protein: CASSLAGVSPLHF.

This clone was detected once. The chain uses TRBV5-1 and TRBJ2-1; no clear D. Trimming left V 6 bases short and J 1 base short, with 11 bases between. In germline, CDR1 is SGHRS, CDR2 YFSETQ. The CDR3 is 14 residues long. The CDR3 coding sequence is TGCGCCAGCACCATTAGTGGTTCCTACAATGAGCAGTTCTTC. Protein: CASTISGSYNEQFF.

V is TRBV7-6 and J is TRBJ2-1, with 8 nucleotides matching TRBD2. The CDR3 covers 16 residues. V lost 3 bases and J lost 8; bases outside the gene matches: 12. Germline V gene data show CDR1 as SGHVS and CDR2 as FNYEAQ. CDR3 sequence (DNA): TGTGCCAGCAGCTTTAGGGGCGGGGGGCCAAGCCATGAGCAGTTCTTC. This gives the protein CASSFRGGGPSHEQFF.

The V and J genes are TRBV7-2 and TRBJ1-4; 7 bases line up with TRBD1. Germline CDR1 SGHTA, CDR2 FQGNSA. J gave up 0 bases and V 5 bases, and 9 bases lay outside the gene matches. This CDR3 contains 17 residues. CDR3 region: CASSQRTGAATNEKLFF. The DNA for the CDR3 is TGTGCCAGCAGCCAACGGACAGGCGCCGCAACTAATGAAAAACTGTTTTTT.

This sequence joins TRBV6-4 and TRBJ2-7; D uncertain. V lost 3 bases to trimming and J lost 3 bases, with 18 bases between them. The germline V gene encodes CDR1 MRHNA and CDR2 SNTAGT. The CDR3 sequence is 16 residues long. The CDR3 sequence is CASSEKRANGYYEQYF. CDR3 nucleotide sequence: TGTGCCAGCAGTGAGAAGAGAGCGAACGGGTACTACGAGCAGTACTTC.

This chain links TRBV5-4 with TRBJ2-3; no reliable D call. In germline, CDR1 is SGHNT, CDR2 YYREEE (reference sequence). The CDR3 sequence is 13 residues long. V shed 2 bases and J shed 1 base, with 5 bases lying between them. CDR3 DNA: TGTGCCAGCAGCTTTTCCGGCACAGATACGCAGTATTTT. Translated, it gives CASSFSGTDTQYF.

The rearrangement joins TRBV7-7 to TRBJ2-2; tentative D call: TRBD2 (5 bases). CDR3 size: 16 residues. Germline V lookup: CDR1 SSHAT, CDR2 FNYEAQ (reference sequence). V was trimmed by 5 bases and J by 1 base, leaving 14 bases between them. The CDR3 here is CASSPAGYENTGELFF. The CDR3, as DNA: TGTGCCAGCAGCCCGGCGGGCTACGAGAACACCGGGGAGCTGTTTTTT.

The chain is built from TRBV15 and TRBJ1-1, with a tentative D call TRBD1 (5 bases). The CDR3 has 16 residues. V was clipped by 8 bases and J by 0 bases, with 19 bases between them. CDR1 is LNHNV and CDR2 is YYDKDF in the germline V gene (reference sequence). DNA for the CDR3: TGTGCCACCCAAATAGGGGCCAGGGCATTGAACACTGAAGCTTTCTTT. Its translation: CATQIGARALNTEAFF.

Only one count was recorded for this clone. The chain uses TRBV25-1 and TRBJ1-4; a weak D match, TRBD1 (5 bases). The CDR3 contains 15 residues. V lost 5 bases, J lost 5 bases, and 15 bases lay in between. From germline, CDR1 is MGHDK and CDR2 SYGVNS. The CDR3 DNA is TGTGCCAGCAGTCCAACCATAGGGGTGAATGAAAAACTGTTTTTT. This gives the protein CASSPTIGVNEKLFF.

The rearrangement links TRBV7-8 to TRBJ2-5; no clear D. Trimming took off 1 base at V and 0 bases at J, with 9 bases between the two ends. This CDR3 has 15 residues. Germline CDR1 and CDR2: SGHVS and FQNEAQ. CDR3 sequence reads: CASSLVITNQETQYF. DNA of the CDR3: TGTGCCAGCAGCTTAGTAATCACTAACCAAGAGACCCAGTACTTC.

The chain combines TRBV5-4 with TRBJ1-2; D is undetermined. The V gene's germline CDR1 is SGHNT and CDR2 YYREEE (reference sequence). V was pared by 7 bases and J by 0 bases, with 10 bases between. The CDR3 covers 13 residues. The CDR3 region has the DNA TGTGCCAGCGGAGCCCCCCCTAACTATGGCTACACCTTC. Amino acid sequence: CASGAPPNYGYTF. The full variable domain, with the rest looked up from reference TRBV5-4 and TRBJ1-2, is ETGVTQSPTHLIKTRGQQVTLRCSSQSGHNTVSWYQQALGQGPQFIFQYYREEENGRGNFPPRFSGLQFPNYSSELNVNALELDDSALYLCASGAPPNYGYTFGSGTRLTVV.

The chain combines TRBV27 with TRBJ2-3; tentatively, D is TRBD1 (5 bases). The CDR3 totals 15 residues. Germline CDR1 is MNHEY and CDR2 is SMNVEV (reference sequence). Trimming shortened V by 5 bases and J by 2 bases, and 14 bases separated the two germline ends. The CDR3 nucleotides are TGTGCCAGCAGTCCCCCAGGGCGCTCCACAGATACGCAGTATTTT. Translating it yields CASSPPGRSTDTQYF.

The chain recombines TRBV19 with TRBJ2-5; 7 bases map to TRBD1. V shed 5 bases, J shed 1 base, and the junction held 10 bases outside the gene matches. The CDR3 totals 16 residues. Germline V lookup: CDR1 LNHDA, CDR2 SQIVND (reference sequence). The CDR3 nucleotides read TGTGCCAGTAGTCCGACTACAGGGGCCATCCAAGAGACCCAGTACTTC. Amino acid sequence: CASSPTTGAIQETQYF.

The rearrangement uses TRBV10-3 and TRBJ2-5; 10 nucleotides line up with TRBD1. The CDR3 is made up of 17 amino acids. V lost 3 bases, J lost 4 bases, and 11 bases stayed unmatched. Germline V lookup: CDR1 ENHRY, CDR2 SYGVKD. CDR3 amino acids: CAISEGLGTGERETQYF. The CDR3 DNA sequence: TGTGCCATCAGTGAAGGGTTGGGGACAGGGGAGCGAGAGACCCAGTACTTC.

The V and J genes are TRBV2 and TRBJ1-5; a possible D gene is TRBD1 (6 bases). This CDR3 region has 14 residues. V shed 4 bases and J shed 6 bases, with 13 bases lying between them. Per germline, CDR1 SNHLY and CDR2 FYNNEI. CDR3 in DNA: TGTGCCAGCAGTGGTCAGGGGCTCGGTCAGCCCCAGCATTTT. Translating it yields CASSGQGLGQPQHF.

This clone occurred a few times. The rearrangement uses TRBV9 and TRBJ2-2, with D uncertain. Germline assignment: CDR1 SGDLS and CDR2 YYNGEE. Trimming left V 5 bases short and J 0 bases short, with 5 bases between. The CDR3 loop spans 13 amino acids. CDR3 sequence: CASSSTNTGELFF. The CDR3 DNA reads TGTGCCAGCAGTTCAACGAACACCGGGGAGCTGTTTTTT.